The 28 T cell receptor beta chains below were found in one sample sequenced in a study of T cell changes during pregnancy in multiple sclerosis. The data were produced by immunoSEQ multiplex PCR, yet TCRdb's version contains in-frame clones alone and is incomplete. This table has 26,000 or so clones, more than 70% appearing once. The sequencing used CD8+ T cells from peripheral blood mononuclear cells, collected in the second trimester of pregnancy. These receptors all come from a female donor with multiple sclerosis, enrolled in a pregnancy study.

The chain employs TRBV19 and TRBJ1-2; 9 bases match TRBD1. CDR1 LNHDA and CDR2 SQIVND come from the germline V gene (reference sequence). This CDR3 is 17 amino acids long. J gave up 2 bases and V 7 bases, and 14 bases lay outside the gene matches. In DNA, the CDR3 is TGTGCCAGTACCATTCGACCGGGACAGGGATCGAACTATGGCTACACCTTC. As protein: CASTIRPGQGSNYGYTF.

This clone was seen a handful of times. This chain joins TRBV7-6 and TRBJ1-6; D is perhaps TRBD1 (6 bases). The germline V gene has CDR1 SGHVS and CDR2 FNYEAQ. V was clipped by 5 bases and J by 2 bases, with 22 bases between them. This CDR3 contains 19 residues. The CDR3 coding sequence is TGTGCCAGCAGCCCCCTTGCAGGGGCTTCTGCCGCCTATAATTCACCCCTCCACTTT. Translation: CASSPLAGASAAYNSPLHF. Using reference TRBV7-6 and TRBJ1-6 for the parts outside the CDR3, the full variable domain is GAGVSQSPRYKVTKRGQDVALRCDPISGHVSLYWYRQALGQGPEFLTYFNYEAQQDKSGLPNDRFSAERPEGSISTLTIQRTEQRDSAMYRCASSPLAGASAAYNSPLHFGNGTRLTVT.

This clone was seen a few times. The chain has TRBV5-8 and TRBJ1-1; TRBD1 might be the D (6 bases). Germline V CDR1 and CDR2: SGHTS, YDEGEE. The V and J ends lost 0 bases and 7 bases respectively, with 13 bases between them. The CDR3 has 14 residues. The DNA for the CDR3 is TGTGCCAGCAGCTTGGTGGACAGCTATGTTGAAGCTTTCTTT. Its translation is CASSLVDSYVEAFF.

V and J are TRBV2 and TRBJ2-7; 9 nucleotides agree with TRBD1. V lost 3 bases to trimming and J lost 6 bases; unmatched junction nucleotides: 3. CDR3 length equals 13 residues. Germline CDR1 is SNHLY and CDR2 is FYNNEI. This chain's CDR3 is CASSEGQGGEQYF. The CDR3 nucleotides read TGTGCCAGCAGTGAGGGACAGGGTGGCGAGCAGTACTTC. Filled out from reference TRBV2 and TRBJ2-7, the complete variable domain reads EPEVTQTPSHQVTQMGQEVILRCVPISNHLYFYWYRQILGQKVEFLVSFYNNEISEKSEIFDDQFSVERPDGSNFTLKIRSTKLEDSAMYFCASSEGQGGEQYFGPGTRLTVT.

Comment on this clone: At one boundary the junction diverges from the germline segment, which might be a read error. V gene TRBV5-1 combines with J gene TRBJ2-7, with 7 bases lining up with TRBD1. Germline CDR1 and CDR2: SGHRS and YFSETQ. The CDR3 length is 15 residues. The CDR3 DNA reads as TGCGCCAGCCGCTTAAGACAGGGCGGATTCTACGAGCAGTACTTC. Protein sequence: CASRLRQGGFYEQYF.

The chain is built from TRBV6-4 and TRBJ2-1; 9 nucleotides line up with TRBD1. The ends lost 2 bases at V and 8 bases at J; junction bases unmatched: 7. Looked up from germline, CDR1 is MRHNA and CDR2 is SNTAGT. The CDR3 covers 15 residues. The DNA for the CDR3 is TGTGCCAGCAGTGACGGGGACAGGGTCAGCCATGAGCAGTTCTTC. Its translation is CASSDGDRVSHEQFF.

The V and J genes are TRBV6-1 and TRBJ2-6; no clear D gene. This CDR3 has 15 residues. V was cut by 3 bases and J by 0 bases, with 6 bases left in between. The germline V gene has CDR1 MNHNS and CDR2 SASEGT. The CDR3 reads CASSDTNSGANVLTF. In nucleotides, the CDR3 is TGTGCCAGCAGTGACACAAACTCTGGGGCCAACGTCCTGACTTTC.

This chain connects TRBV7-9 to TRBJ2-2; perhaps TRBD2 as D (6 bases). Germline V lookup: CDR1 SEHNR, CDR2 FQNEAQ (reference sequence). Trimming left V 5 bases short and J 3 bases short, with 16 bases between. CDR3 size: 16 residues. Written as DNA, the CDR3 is TGTGCCAGCAGCGGGGGGTCCACGGGCGACACCGGGGAGCTGTTTTTT. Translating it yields CASSGGSTGDTGELFF.

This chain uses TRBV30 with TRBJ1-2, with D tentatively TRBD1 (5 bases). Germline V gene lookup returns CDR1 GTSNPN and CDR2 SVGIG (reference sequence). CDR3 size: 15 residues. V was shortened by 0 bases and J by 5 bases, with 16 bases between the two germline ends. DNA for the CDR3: TGTGCCTGGAGTGTAGGAGGCGGGGGTAGATATGGCTACACCTTC. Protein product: CAWSVGGGGRYGYTF.

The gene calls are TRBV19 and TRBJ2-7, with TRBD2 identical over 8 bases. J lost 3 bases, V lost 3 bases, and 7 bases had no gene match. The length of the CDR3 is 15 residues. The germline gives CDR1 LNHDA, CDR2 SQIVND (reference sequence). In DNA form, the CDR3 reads TGTGCCAGTAGTATTGTTAGCGGGGTGATCTACGAGCAGTACTTC. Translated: CASSIVSGVIYEQYF.

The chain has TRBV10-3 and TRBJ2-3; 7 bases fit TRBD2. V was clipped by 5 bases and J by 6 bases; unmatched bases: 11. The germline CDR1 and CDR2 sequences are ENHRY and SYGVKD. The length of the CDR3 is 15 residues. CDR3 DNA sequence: TGTGCCATCAGTCCCCGGGGAGGGGCGAGGGATACGCAGTATTTT. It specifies CAISPRGGARDTQYF.

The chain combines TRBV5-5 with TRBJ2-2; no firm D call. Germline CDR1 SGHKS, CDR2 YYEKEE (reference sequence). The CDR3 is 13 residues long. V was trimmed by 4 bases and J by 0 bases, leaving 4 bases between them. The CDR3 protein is CASSRPNTGELFF. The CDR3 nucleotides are TGTGCCAGCAGCCGTCCGAACACCGGGGAGCTGTTTTTT.

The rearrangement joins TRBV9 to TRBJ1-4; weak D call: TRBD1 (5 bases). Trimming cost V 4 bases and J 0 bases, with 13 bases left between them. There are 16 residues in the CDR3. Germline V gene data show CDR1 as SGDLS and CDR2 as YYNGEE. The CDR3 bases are TGTGCCAGCAGCCCAGGACACCGTGCAACTAATGAAAAACTGTTTTTT. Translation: CASSPGHRATNEKLFF.

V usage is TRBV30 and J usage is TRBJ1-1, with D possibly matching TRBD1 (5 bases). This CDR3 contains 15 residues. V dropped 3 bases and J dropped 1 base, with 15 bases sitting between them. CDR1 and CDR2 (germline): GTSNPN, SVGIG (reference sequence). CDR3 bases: TGTGCCTGGAGCCGGGACTGGGAGGAGAACACTGAAGCTTTCTTT. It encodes CAWSRDWEENTEAFF.

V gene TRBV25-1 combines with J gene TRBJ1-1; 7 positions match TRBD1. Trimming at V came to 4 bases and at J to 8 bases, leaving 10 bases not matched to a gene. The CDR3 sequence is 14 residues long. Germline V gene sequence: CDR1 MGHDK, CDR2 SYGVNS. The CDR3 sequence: CASSVQGLQLEAFF. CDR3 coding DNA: TGTGCCAGCAGTGTACAGGGGTTGCAACTCGAAGCTTTCTTT.

CDR3 in amino acids: CASSELATEAFF. CDR3 DNA sequence: TGTGCCAGCAGTGAGCTGGCCACTGAAGCTTTCTTT. J is TRBJ1-1 and V is TRBV25-1; D not resolved. Trimming cost V 3 bases and J 4 bases, with 6 bases left between them. Germline CDR1 is MGHDK and CDR2 is SYGVNS. The CDR3 runs 12 residues. The whole variable domain, filled in from reference TRBV25-1 and TRBJ1-1, reads EADIYQTPRYLVIGTGKKITLECSQTMGHDKMYWYQQDPGMELHLIHYSYGVNSTEKGDLSSESTVSRIRTEHFPLTLESARPSHTSQYLCASSELATEAFFGQGTRLTVV.

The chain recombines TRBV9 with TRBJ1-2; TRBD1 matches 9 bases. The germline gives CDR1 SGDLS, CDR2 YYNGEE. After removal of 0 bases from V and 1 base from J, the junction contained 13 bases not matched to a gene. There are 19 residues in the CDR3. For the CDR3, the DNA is TGTGCCAGCAGCGTAGGTCGCGGACAGGGGATCGGTGGTAACTATGGCTACACCTTC. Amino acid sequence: CASSVGRGQGIGGNYGYTF.

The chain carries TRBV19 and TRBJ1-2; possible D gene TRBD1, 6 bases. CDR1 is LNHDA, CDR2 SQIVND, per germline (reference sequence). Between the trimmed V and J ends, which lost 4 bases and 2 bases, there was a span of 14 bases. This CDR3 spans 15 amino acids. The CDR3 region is CASSTSTGYNYGYTF. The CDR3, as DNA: TGTGCCAGTAGTACAAGCACAGGGTACAACTATGGCTACACCTTC.

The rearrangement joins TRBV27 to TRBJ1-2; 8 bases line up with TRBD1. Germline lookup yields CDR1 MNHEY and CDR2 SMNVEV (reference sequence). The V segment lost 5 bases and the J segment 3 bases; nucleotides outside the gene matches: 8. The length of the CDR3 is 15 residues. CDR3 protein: CASSGQGIRHYGYTF. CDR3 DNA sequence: TGTGCCAGCAGTGGACAGGGAATTAGGCACTATGGCTACACCTTC.

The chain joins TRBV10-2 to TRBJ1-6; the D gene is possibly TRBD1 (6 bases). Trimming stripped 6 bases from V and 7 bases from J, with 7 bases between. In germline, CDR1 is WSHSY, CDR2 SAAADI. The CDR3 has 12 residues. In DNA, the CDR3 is TGCGCCAGCAGACAGGGAAATTCACCCCTCCACTTT. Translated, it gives CASRQGNSPLHF.

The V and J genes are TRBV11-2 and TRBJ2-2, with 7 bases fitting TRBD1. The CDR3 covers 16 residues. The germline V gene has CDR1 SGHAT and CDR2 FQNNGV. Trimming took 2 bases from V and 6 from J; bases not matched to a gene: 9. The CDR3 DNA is TGTGCCAGCAGCTTAACGACAGGGAAGAGGGCCGGGGAGCTGTTTTTT. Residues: CASSLTTGKRAGELFF.

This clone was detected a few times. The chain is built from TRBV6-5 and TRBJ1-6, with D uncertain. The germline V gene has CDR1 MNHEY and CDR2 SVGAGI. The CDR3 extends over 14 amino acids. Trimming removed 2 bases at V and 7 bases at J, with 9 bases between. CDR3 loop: CASSYGEKNSPLHF. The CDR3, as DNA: TGTGCCAGCAGTTACGGGGAGAAAAATTCACCCCTCCACTTT.

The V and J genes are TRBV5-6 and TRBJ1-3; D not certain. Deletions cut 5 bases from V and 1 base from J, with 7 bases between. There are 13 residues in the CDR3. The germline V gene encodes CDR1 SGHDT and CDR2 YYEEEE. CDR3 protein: CASSLNSGNTIYF. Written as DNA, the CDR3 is TGTGCCAGCAGTCTTAATTCTGGAAACACCATATATTTT.

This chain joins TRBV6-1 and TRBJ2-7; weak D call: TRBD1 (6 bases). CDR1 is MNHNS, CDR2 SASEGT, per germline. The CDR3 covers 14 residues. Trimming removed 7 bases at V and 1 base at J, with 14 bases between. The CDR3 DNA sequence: TGTGCCAGCATTGACAGGCCTAAATCCTACGAGCAGTACTTC. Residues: CASIDRPKSYEQYF.

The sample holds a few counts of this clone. CDR3 protein: CASSPGTGEATNEKLFF. In DNA, the CDR3 is TGTGCCAGCAGTCCCGGGACAGGGGAAGCAACTAATGAAAAACTGTTTTTT. This rearrangement joins TRBV28 to TRBJ1-4; 10 bases line up with TRBD1. CDR1 and CDR2 from the germline V gene are MDHEN and SYDVKM. The CDR3 runs 17 residues. V was pared by 5 bases and J by 0 bases, with 6 bases of the junction left unmatched.

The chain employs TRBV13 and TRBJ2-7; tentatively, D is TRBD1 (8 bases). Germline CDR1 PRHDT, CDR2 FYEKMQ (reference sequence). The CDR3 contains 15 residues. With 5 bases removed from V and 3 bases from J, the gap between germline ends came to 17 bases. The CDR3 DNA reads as TGTGCCAGCAGCACCAGCGGGACAGGAGTCTACGAGCAGTACTTC. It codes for CASSTSGTGVYEQYF.

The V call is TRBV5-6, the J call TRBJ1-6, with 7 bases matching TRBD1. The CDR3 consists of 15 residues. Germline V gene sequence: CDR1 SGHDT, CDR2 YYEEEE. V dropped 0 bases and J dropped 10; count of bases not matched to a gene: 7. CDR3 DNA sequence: TGTGCCAGCAGCTTGGTACAGGGGCTGGAATCACCCCTCCACTTT. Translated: CASSLVQGLESPLHF.

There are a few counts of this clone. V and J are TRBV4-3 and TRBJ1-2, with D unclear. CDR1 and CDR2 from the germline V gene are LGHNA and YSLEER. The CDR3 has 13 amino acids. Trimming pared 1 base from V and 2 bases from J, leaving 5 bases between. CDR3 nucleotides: TGCGCCAGCAGCCAAGGTCAGAACTATGGCTACACCTTC. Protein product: CASSQGQNYGYTF.